This TCR beta chain was retrieved from a study of blood T cell repertoires in COVID-19. Overall study: Collection of acute and convalescent COVID-19 samples took place in the United States, Italy and Spain.

The CDR3 is made up of 12 amino acids. Losses at the gene ends were 3 bases for V and 6 bases for J; bases not matched to a gene: 0. Germline lookup yields CDR1 LNHNV and CDR2 YYDKDF (reference sequence). Methods used by the authors: Counts of nucleated cells, estimated from reference gene primer amplification, were obtained. The protocol was immunoSEQ multiplex PCR, while the TCRdb copy is restricted to in-frame clones and leaves out a portion. The V and J calls and the clone size are those of that table, but D and trimming were determined from the DNA. The table shows over 200,000 clones, with around 82% occurring only once. Points on this clone: Other DNA sequences within the sample encode an identical CDR3.

J is TRBJ2-7 and V is TRBV15; 9 nucleotides match TRBD1. The receptor was derived from a man in his forties with active or convalescent COVID-19. Input material: peripheral blood. The CDR3 is CATSRDRGEQYF. The CDR3 DNA is TGTGCCACCAGCAGGGACAGGGGCGAGCAGTACTTC.